A selection of T cell receptor beta chains follows, all from one sample in a study of blood T cell repertoires in COVID-19. Assay used: immunoSEQ multiplex PCR; TCRdb lists only in-frame clones, some missing. This table has almost 250,000 clones, 85% to 90% appearing once. Source material: PBMCs or T cells enriched from blood (not recorded which). The origin of the receptors is a woman younger than 45 who had recovered from COVID-19. Both conserved end residues are part of each CDR3. The D gene is left open where the match is weak. A row's size may be missing; if present it is once, few, many or a size class.

-,TRBV3-1/TRBV3-2,TRBJ2-1,TRBD2,CASSLRNRLAGYNEQFF,TGTGCCAGCAGCCTAAGGAACCGACTAGCGGGATACAATGAGCAGTTCTTC
few,TRBV19,TRBJ2-2,-,CASCPRGLGTGELFF,TGTGCCAGTTGCCCCAGGGGCTTGGGGACCGGGGAGCTGTTTTTT
-,TRBV5-1,TRBJ2-1,TRBD1,CASSLGTGGYEQFF,TGCGCCAGCAGCTTAGGGACAGGGGGCTATGAGCAGTTCTTC
-,TRBV5-1,TRBJ2-2,-,CASSLTAKNTGELFF,TGCGCCAGCAGCTTAACAGCCAAAAACACCGGGGAGCTGTTTTTT
-,TRBV2,TRBJ1-2,-,CASSEGHRYGYTF,TGTGCCAGCAGTGAGGGGCACCGCTATGGCTACACCTTC
-,TRBV6-5,TRBJ1-3,-,CASSYAGRNTIYF,TGTGCCAGCAGTTACGCGGGCCGAAACACCATATATTTT
-,TRBV7-2,TRBJ1-5,-,CASSLAGSVGQPQHF,TGTGCCAGCAGCTTAGCGGGCAGTGTAGGACAGCCCCAGCATTTT
-,TRBV28,TRBJ2-5,-,CASRGGQETQYF,TGTGCCAGCAGAGGGGGTCAAGAGACCCAGTACTTC
-,TRBV6-5,TRBJ1-2,-,CASSYGRTFYGYTF,TGTGCCAGCAGTTACGGGAGGACGTTTTATGGCTACACCTTC
-,TRBV6-5,TRBJ2-7,TRBD1,CASSRDSDEQYF,TGTGCCAGCAGCAGGGACAGTGACGAGCAGTACTTC
-,TRBV7-2,TRBJ2-1,-,CASSFTGGWGADEQFF,TGTGCCAGCAGCTTCACGGGGGGTTGGGGGGCTGATGAGCAGTTCTTC
-,TRBV27,TRBJ2-7,-,CASSSHRSYEQYF,TGTGCCAGCAGTTCGCACAGAAGCTACGAGCAGTACTTC
-,TRBV5-1,TRBJ1-1,-,CASSLGTANTEAFF,TGCGCCAGCAGCTTGGGGACAGCTAACACTGAAGCTTTCTTT
-,TRBV11-2,TRBJ1-1,TRBD1,CASSPTGGNTEAFF,TGTGCCAGCAGCCCGACAGGGGGGAACACTGAAGCTTTCTTT
-,TRBV5-5,TRBJ2-1,-,CASSLIRSDEQFF,TGTGCCAGCAGCTTGATTCGGTCCGATGAGCAGTTCTTC
-,TRBV7-2,TRBJ2-1,-,CASSLTRASYNEQFF,TGTGCCAGCAGCTTGACTAGGGCCTCCTACAATGAGCAGTTCTTC
-,TRBV19,TRBJ1-2,-,CASVQATYGYTF,TGTGCCAGTGTACAGGCGACGTATGGCTACACCTTC
-,TRBV29-1,TRBJ2-3,TRBD1,CSVLPQGARTDTQYF,TGCAGCGTTCTACCTCAGGGGGCGCGTACAGATACGCAGTATTTT
-,TRBV18,TRBJ2-7,TRBD1,CASSPPSGQGYEQYF,TGTGCCAGCTCACCACCGAGCGGACAGGGGTACGAGCAGTACTTC
-,TRBV2,TRBJ1-6,-,CASSGDSGGNSPLHF,TGTGCCAGCAGCGGGGACTCGGGAGGCAATTCACCCCTCCACTTT
-,TRBV6-2/TRBV6-3,TRBJ2-7,-,CASSLPYKRYEQYF,TGTGCCAGCAGCCTCCCTTATAAGAGGTACGAGCAGTACTTC
-,TRBV19,TRBJ1-5,-,CASSGGMRQPQHF,TGTGCCAGTAGTGGGGGGATGAGACAGCCCCAGCATTTT
-,TRBV19,TRBJ1-1,-,CASSPSRINTEAFF,TGTGCCAGTAGTCCGTCGAGGATCAACACTGAAGCTTTCTTT
-,TRBV4-3,TRBJ1-6,-,CASSQDQNSPLHF,TGCGCCAGCAGCCAAGATCAGAATTCACCCCTCCACTTT
-,TRBV6-5,TRBJ1-5,TRBD1,CATAGTGGHSQPQHF,TGTGCCACCGCCGGGACAGGGGGCCATAGTCAGCCCCAGCATTTT
-,TRBV19,TRBJ1-4,-,CASSISRRGKLFF,TGTGCCAGTAGTATATCTCGCCGAGGAAAACTGTTTTTT
-,TRBV7-9,TRBJ2-1,-,CASSRRGDSYNEQFF,TGTGCCAGCAGCAGGAGGGGCGACTCCTACAATGAGCAGTTCTTC
-,TRBV10-3,TRBJ1-1,TRBD1,CAISQNDRVETEAFF,TGTGCCATCAGTCAAAATGACAGGGTTGAGACTGAAGCTTTCTTT
-,TRBV4-3,TRBJ2-7,-,CASSPGLPYEQYF,TGCGCCAGCAGCCCGGGACTTCCCTACGAGCAGTACTTC
-,TRBV28,TRBJ2-3,-,CASRHQGVDTQYF,TGTGCCAGCAGGCACCAGGGCGTTGATACGCAGTATTTT
-,TRBV7-8,TRBJ2-7,TRBD1,CASSIGTGVVYEQYF,TGTGCCAGCAGCATAGGGACAGGGGTAGTCTACGAGCAGTACTTC
-,TRBV28,TRBJ1-2,-,CASSFFSYGYTF,TGTGCCAGCAGTTTCTTTAGCTATGGCTACACCTTC
-,TRBV12-3/TRBV12-4,TRBJ1-5,-,CASSPRSDPQHF,TGTGCCAGCAGTCCCCGATCAGATCCCCAGCATTTT
-,TRBV24-1,TRBJ2-1,-,CATSDQQGPSNEQFF,TGTGCCACCAGTGATCAACAGGGTCCCTCGAATGAGCAGTTCTTC
-,TRBV29-1,TRBJ1-2,TRBD1,CSASGTGELANYGYTF,TGCAGCGCTTCCGGGACAGGGGAGTTAGCTAACTATGGCTACACCTTC
-,TRBV28,TRBJ2-2,-,CATRAGQNTGELFF,TGTGCCACCAGAGCGGGACAGAACACCGGGGAGCTGTTTTTT
-,TRBV14,TRBJ2-3,TRBD2,CASSQGTRGTQYF,TGTGCCAGCAGCCAAGGGACTAGGGGTACGCAGTATTTT
-,TRBV2,TRBJ1-1,-,CASSATGFTEAFF,TGTGCCAGCAGTGCCACAGGCTTCACTGAAGCTTTCTTT
-,TRBV24-1,TRBJ2-7,-,CATSVGGPYYEQYF,TGTGCCACCAGTGTCGGGGGGCCCTACTACGAGCAGTACTTC
-,TRBV30,TRBJ1-6,-,CAWSLGEGSPLHF,TGTGCCTGGAGTCTTGGTGAGGGATCACCCCTCCACTTT
-,TRBV5-1,TRBJ2-3,-,CASSLTDPADTQYF,TGCGCCAGCAGCTTGACCGATCCGGCAGATACGCAGTATTTT
-,TRBV28,TRBJ2-2,-,CASSEYTGELFF,TGTGCCAGCAGTGAGTACACCGGGGAGCTGTTTTTT
-,TRBV5-1,TRBJ2-3,TRBD2,CASSPGLAGEGRDTQYF,TGCGCCAGCAGCCCGGGACTAGCGGGAGAGGGGCGAGATACGCAGTATTTT
-,TRBV4-3,TRBJ2-5,TRBD1,CASSPLLGGRETQYF,TGCGCCAGCAGCCCCCTGCTAGGGGGCAGGGAGACCCAGTACTTC
-,TRBV27,TRBJ2-3,-,CASSSLADRTDTQYF,TGTGCCAGCAGTTCTTTAGCGGACCGCACAGATACGCAGTATTTT
-,TRBV19,TRBJ1-1,TRBD1,CASRETGKGTEAFF,TGTGCCAGTAGAGAGACAGGGAAGGGCACTGAAGCTTTCTTT
-,TRBV7-3,TRBJ1-1,-,CASSLKWGQEAFF,TGTGCCAGCAGCTTAAAGTGGGGGCAGGAAGCTTTCTTT
-,TRBV28,TRBJ1-1,-,CASLYSLMNTEAFF,TGTGCCAGCCTATATAGCTTAATGAACACTGAAGCTTTCTTT